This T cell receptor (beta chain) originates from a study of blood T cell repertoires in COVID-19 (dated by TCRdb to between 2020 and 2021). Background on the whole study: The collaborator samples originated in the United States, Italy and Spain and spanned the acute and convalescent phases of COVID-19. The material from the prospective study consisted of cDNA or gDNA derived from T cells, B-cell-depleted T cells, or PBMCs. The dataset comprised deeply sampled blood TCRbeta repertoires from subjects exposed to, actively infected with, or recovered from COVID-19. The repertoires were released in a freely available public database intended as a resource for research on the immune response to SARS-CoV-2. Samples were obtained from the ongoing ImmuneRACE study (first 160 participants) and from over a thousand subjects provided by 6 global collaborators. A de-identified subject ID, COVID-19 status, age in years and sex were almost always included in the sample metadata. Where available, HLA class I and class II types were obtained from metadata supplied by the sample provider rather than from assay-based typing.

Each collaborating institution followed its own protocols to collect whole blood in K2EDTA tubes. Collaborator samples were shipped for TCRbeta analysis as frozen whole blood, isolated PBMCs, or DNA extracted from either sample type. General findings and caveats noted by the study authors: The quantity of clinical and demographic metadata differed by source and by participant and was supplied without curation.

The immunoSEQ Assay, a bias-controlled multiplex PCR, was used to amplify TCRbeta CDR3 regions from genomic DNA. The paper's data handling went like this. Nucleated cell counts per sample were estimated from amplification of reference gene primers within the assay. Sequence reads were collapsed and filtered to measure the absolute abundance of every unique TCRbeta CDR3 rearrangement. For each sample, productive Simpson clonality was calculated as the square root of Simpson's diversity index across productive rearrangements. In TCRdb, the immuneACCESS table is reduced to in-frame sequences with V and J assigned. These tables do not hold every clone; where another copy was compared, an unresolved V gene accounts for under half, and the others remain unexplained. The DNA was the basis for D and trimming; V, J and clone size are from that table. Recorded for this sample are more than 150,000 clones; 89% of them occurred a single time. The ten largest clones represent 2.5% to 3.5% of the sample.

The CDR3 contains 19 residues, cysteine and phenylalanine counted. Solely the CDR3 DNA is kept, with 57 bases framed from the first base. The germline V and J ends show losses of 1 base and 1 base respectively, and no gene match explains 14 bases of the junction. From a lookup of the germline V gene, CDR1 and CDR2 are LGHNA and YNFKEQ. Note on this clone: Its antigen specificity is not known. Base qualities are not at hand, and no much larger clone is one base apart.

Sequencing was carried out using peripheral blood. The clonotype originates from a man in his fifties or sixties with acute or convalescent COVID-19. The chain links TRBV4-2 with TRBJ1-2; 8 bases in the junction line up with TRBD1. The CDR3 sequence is CASSQGEFVTGGFNYGYTF. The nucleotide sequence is TGTGCCAGCAGCCAAGGAGAGTTTGTAACAGGGGGATTTAACTATGGCTACACCTTC.